The clone carrying this TCR beta chain was recorded many times. Authors' data handling: Estimation of nucleated cell counts was performed using reference gene primer amplification. The method was immunoSEQ multiplex PCR; TCRdb's version includes in-frame clones alone and lacks a portion of them. V and J calls and clone size are as listed in that table; D and trimming were resolved from the DNA. The table lists under 300,000 clones, 70% to 85% of them singletons. This sample is part of a study of blood T cell repertoires in COVID-19. The material sequenced was peripheral blood. This TCR derives from a woman of 80 years or more with acute or convalescent COVID-19.

CDR3 residues: CASSLKTWLAGGEQYF. Here the CDR3 DNA reads TGTGCCAGCAGCTTAAAGACTTGGCTAGCGGGAGGGGAGCAGTACTTC. The V gene is TRBV7-9, the J gene TRBJ2-7; 12 nucleotides line up with TRBD2. The germline gives CDR1 SEHNR, CDR2 FQNEAQ (reference sequence). CDR3 length: 16 residues. Trimming removed 2 bases from V and 7 bases from J; junction bases left unmatched: 9.